Shown below are 18 T cell receptor beta chains from a single sample sequenced in a study of blood T cell repertoires in COVID-19. TCRdb's copy holds only in-frame clones and misses some; the assay was immunoSEQ multiplex PCR. The repertoire holds approximately 100,000 clones, with 70% to 90% as singletons. Sequencing was carried out using peripheral blood. These receptors were collected from a human donor in a cohort sampled during active COVID-19.

The chain joins TRBV5-1 to TRBJ2-7; 8 bases are a match to TRBD2. V dropped 2 bases and J dropped 3; count of bases not matched to a gene: 7. The CDR3 consists of 15 residues. The V gene's germline CDR1 is SGHRS and CDR2 YFSETQ. CDR3 nucleotide sequence: TGCGCCAGCAGCTTAACTAGCGGTGATCTCTACGAGCAGTACTTC. It specifies CASSLTSGDLYEQYF.

The chain has TRBV5-6 and TRBJ2-7; TRBD1 matches at 10 bases. The CDR3 sequence is 13 residues long. The ends lost 4 bases at V and 6 bases at J; junction bases unmatched: 4. The germline gives CDR1 SGHDT, CDR2 YYEEEE. The CDR3 protein is CASSAGQGSEQYF. Here the CDR3 DNA reads TGTGCCAGCAGCGCGGGACAGGGGTCCGAGCAGTACTTC.

The V gene is TRBV9, the J gene TRBJ2-5, with 7 bases lining up with TRBD2. V was clipped by 0 bases and J by 4 bases; unmatched bases: 9. Germline CDR1 SGDLS, CDR2 YYNGEE. The CDR3 is 16 amino acids. CDR3 DNA: TGTGCCAGCAGCGTAGGGGGAGGGTGGGTCGGAGAGACCCAGTACTTC. This gives the protein CASSVGGGWVGETQYF.

The V gene is TRBV6-7, the J gene TRBJ2-4; TRBD2 aligns across 10 bases. TRBV6-7 is an ORF for which the function is uncertain. The CDR3 has 19 amino acids. V lost 1 base and J lost 1; bases outside the gene matches: 10. Here the CDR3 reads CASSYWKTSTSGAKNIQYF. The CDR3 DNA reads TGTGCCAGCAGTTACTGGAAGACTTCGACTAGCGGGGCCAAAAACATTCAGTACTTC.

The V call is TRBV5-1, the J call TRBJ2-1; 8 nucleotides match TRBD2. After removal of 4 bases from V and 5 bases from J, the junction contained 8 bases not matched to a gene. CDR3 length: 15 residues. Germline V gene sequence: CDR1 SGHRS, CDR2 YFSETQ. The chain's CDR3 is CASSTTSGGNNEQFF. CDR3 bases: TGCGCCAGCAGCACTACTAGCGGAGGAAACAATGAGCAGTTCTTC.

The DNA of the CDR3 is TGTGCCAGCTCACCGTCGTCAGATACGCAGTATTTT. Its protein product is CASSPSSDTQYF. The rearrangement joins TRBV18 to TRBJ2-3, with D unresolved. CDR1 and CDR2 from the germline V gene are KGHSH and LQKENI. Trimming removed 3 bases from V and 4 bases from J, with 5 bases in between. The CDR3 is made up of 12 amino acids.

V gene TRBV9 combines with J gene TRBJ2-3; 11 nucleotides match TRBD2. Germline CDR1 and CDR2: SGDLS and YYNGEE. The CDR3 runs 15 residues. J gave up 2 bases and V 3 bases, and 2 bases lay outside the gene matches. CDR3 loop: CASSDSGGATDTQYF. CDR3 nucleotide sequence: TGTGCCAGCAGCGATAGCGGGGGGGCCACAGATACGCAGTATTTT.

This chain joins TRBV19 and TRBJ2-5; D perhaps matches TRBD1 (6 bases). Germline V gene data show CDR1 as LNHDA and CDR2 as SQIVND (reference sequence). V was trimmed by 3 bases and J by 2 bases, leaving 19 bases between them. The CDR3 is 17 amino acids. The CDR3 nucleotides read TGTGCCAGTAGTATCCGTAACGGACAGAGGTTTCAAGAGACCCAGTACTTC. Its protein is CASSIRNGQRFQETQYF.

The genes are TRBV7-9 and TRBJ2-7; 8 positions match TRBD1. Germline assignment: CDR1 SEHNR and CDR2 FQNEAQ (reference sequence). The CDR3 runs to 15 residues. Trimming at V came to 5 bases and at J to 6 bases, leaving 12 bases not matched to a gene. The CDR3 nucleotides read TGTGCCAGCAGCCCCGGACAGGGTATTTCTTCCGAGCAGTACTTC. Protein product: CASSPGQGISSEQYF.

The gene calls are TRBV4-1 and TRBJ2-3, with 7 bases fitting TRBD1. CDR1 is MGHRA and CDR2 is YSYEKL in the germline V gene. The CDR3 totals 16 residues. V gave up 1 base and J gave up 3 bases; unmatched junction bases: 7. The CDR3 spells CASSQVEGARTDTQYF. The CDR3 DNA reads as TGCGCCAGCAGCCAAGTCGAGGGGGCGAGAACAGATACGCAGTATTTT.

This chain connects TRBV5-1 to TRBJ1-6; 10 bases are shared with TRBD1. The CDR3 totals 16 residues. Trimming took 0 bases from V and 5 from J; bases not matched to a gene: 2. In germline, CDR1 is SGHRS, CDR2 YFSETQ. CDR3 region: CASSLGGQGNNSPLHF. CDR3 DNA: TGCGCCAGCAGCTTGGGGGGACAGGGGAATAATTCACCCCTCCACTTT.

V is TRBV6-5 and J is TRBJ1-1; D uncertain. Germline loops: CDR1 MNHEY, CDR2 SVGAGI. Trimming removed 0 bases at V and 0 bases at J, with 8 bases between. This CDR3 is 15 amino acids long. The CDR3 DNA sequence: TGTGCCAGCAGTTACTCGGGAGGATTGAACACTGAAGCTTTCTTT. This codes for CASSYSGGLNTEAFF.

The CDR3 region has the DNA TGTGCCAGCAGCCATACCGACAGCTATGGCTACACCTTC. As protein: CASSHTDSYGYTF. The chain uses TRBV28 and TRBJ1-2, with D possibly matching TRBD1 (5 bases). Deletions cut 6 bases from V and 4 bases from J, with 12 bases between. This CDR3 is built from 13 residues. Germline V CDR1 and CDR2: MDHEN, SYDVKM.

V and J are TRBV19 and TRBJ1-1, with 7 bases that match TRBD1. Trimming cost V 5 bases and J 4 bases; bases outside gene matches: 4. Looked up from germline, CDR1 is LNHDA and CDR2 is SQIVND (reference sequence). This CDR3 contains 13 residues. CDR3: CASSPRTGTEAFF. The CDR3 nucleotides are TGTGCCAGTAGTCCACGGACAGGCACTGAAGCTTTCTTT.

J is TRBJ1-2 and V is TRBV14; D may be TRBD1 (5 bases). Germline V gives CDR1 SGHDN, CDR2 FVKESK. Trimming pared 4 bases from V and 8 bases from J, leaving 14 bases between. This CDR3 region has 13 residues. The CDR3 DNA sequence: TGTGCCAGCAGCCCGAGGACACGGTCCGGCTACACCTTC. Its protein product is CASSPRTRSGYTF.

The V gene is TRBV29-1, the J gene TRBJ2-7, with D hard to call. CDR3 length: 11 amino acids. V gave up 6 bases and J gave up 3 bases, with 9 bases separating them. Germline assignment: CDR1 SQVTM and CDR2 ANQGSEA. The CDR3 spells CSVGVNYEQYF. CDR3 nucleotide sequence: TGCAGCGTGGGCGTTAACTACGAGCAGTACTTC.

The chain joins TRBV5-1 to TRBJ2-3; D gene unclear. Germline CDR1 and CDR2: SGHRS and YFSETQ. V lost 2 bases and J lost 0, with 13 bases in between. The CDR3 loop spans 16 amino acids. This CDR3 is CASSFTPTLSTDTQYF. CDR3 in DNA: TGCGCCAGCAGCTTTACCCCGACTCTCAGCACAGATACGCAGTATTTT.

Only one count was recorded for this clone. The J gene is TRBJ2-1, the V gene TRBV27; D perhaps matches TRBD2 (6 bases). Germline CDR1 and CDR2: MNHEY and SMNVEV (reference sequence). V lost 3 bases and J 9 bases, leaving 12 bases between the germline ends. The length of the CDR3 is 13 residues. In DNA form, the CDR3 reads TGTGCCAGCAGTTTCCGACTAGAGGGTGAGCAGTTCTTC. Translated: CASSFRLEGEQFF.